Presented here are 13 T cell receptor beta chains from one specimen sequenced in a study of T cells in tuberculosis. Clones were read by immunoSEQ multiplex PCR, and TCRdb kept only the in-frame ones, dropping some. The sample has 54,000 or so clones, 81% seen once. Thawed, overnight-rested PBMC were stained with GMM-loaded CD1B tetramer, viability dye and anti-CD3, then sorted. C32 glucose monomycolate from Rhodococcus equi was loaded onto the CD1B tetramers. The specimen was CD1b-GMM tetramer-negative cells sorted from PBMCs. Source of these receptors: an adult woman with latent tuberculosis.

V and J are TRBV5-1 and TRBJ2-5; D is perhaps TRBD2 (6 bases). V was shortened by 0 bases and J by 3 bases, with 12 bases between the two germline ends. The germline gives CDR1 SGHRS, CDR2 YFSETQ. The CDR3 loop spans 15 amino acids. The DNA for the CDR3 is TGCGCCAGCAGCTTGGCGCCGGGAGCGGAAGAGACCCAGTACTTC. This gives the protein CASSLAPGAEETQYF. The full variable domain, completed using reference TRBV5-1 and TRBJ2-5, is KAGVTQTPRYLIKTRGQQVTLSCSPISGHRSVSWYQQTPGQGLQFLFEYFSETQRNKGNFPGRFSGRQFSNSRSEMNVSTLELGDSALYLCASSLAPGAEETQYFGPGTRLLVL.

The V and J genes are TRBV5-4 and TRBJ1-4; 7 bases are a match to TRBD1. The V gene's germline CDR1 is SGHNT and CDR2 YYREEE (reference sequence). This CDR3 has 15 amino acids. With V trimmed by 0 bases and J by 8 bases, 7 bases remained unmatched. CDR3 region: CASSLERQGREKLFF. Here the CDR3 DNA reads TGTGCCAGCAGCTTGGAAAGACAGGGTCGGGAAAAACTGTTTTTT.

This rearrangement joins TRBV7-8 to TRBJ1-1; 12 bases match TRBD1. The CDR3 is 15 amino acids. Germline CDR1 and CDR2: SGHVS and FQNEAQ. The V and J ends lost 1 base and 5 bases, in that order; junction bases with no gene match: 2. For the CDR3, the DNA is TGTGCCAGCAGCTTAGAGGGACAGGGGGCAACTGAAGCTTTCTTT. Translation gives CASSLEGQGATEAFF. The full variable domain, completed using reference TRBV7-8 and TRBJ1-1, is GAGVSQSPRYKVAKRGQDVALRCDPISGHVSLFWYQQALGQGPEFLTYFQNEAQLDKSGLPSDRFFAERPEGSVSTLKIQRTQQEDSAVYLCASSLEGQGATEAFFGQGTRLTVV.

This sequence joins TRBV18 and TRBJ1-2; 8 nucleotides agree with TRBD1. Losses at the gene ends were 5 bases for V and 6 bases for J; bases not matched to a gene: 5. The germline V gene has CDR1 KGHSH and CDR2 LQKENI. This CDR3 region has 13 residues. Here the CDR3 reads CASSTDRGHGYTF. CDR3 DNA: TGTGCCAGCTCAACAGACAGGGGACATGGCTACACCTTC.

The J gene is TRBJ2-3, the V gene TRBV19; 8 bases agree with TRBD2. Germline loops: CDR1 LNHDA, CDR2 SQIVND (reference sequence). After removal of 7 bases from V and 6 bases from J, the junction contained 12 bases not matched to a gene. This CDR3 spans 15 amino acids. CDR3 protein: CASTTGGLASDTQYF. The CDR3, as DNA: TGTGCCAGTACCACTGGAGGACTAGCATCCGATACGCAGTATTTT.

The CDR3 nucleotides read TGTGCCAGTAGATTGGGGACAGGTGGGGTCTCACCCCTCCACTTT. Translation: CASRLGTGGVSPLHF. The V gene is TRBV19, the J gene TRBJ1-6; 8 positions match TRBD1. V gave up 6 bases and J gave up 10 bases; unmatched junction bases: 11. The CDR3 extends over 15 amino acids. Germline-derived CDR1 and CDR2 are LNHDA and SQIVND (reference sequence).

V usage is TRBV18 and J usage is TRBJ2-5, with 11 bases lining up with TRBD2. TRBJ2-7 explains the end of the DNA better; the J call may be wrong. Germline CDR1 KGHSH, CDR2 LQKENI. The CDR3 is made up of 15 amino acids. This chain's CDR3 is CASSPTSGGTYEQYF. CDR3 in DNA: TGTGCCAGCTCACCAACTAGCGGGGGCACCTACGAGCAGTACTTC.

CDR3 sequence (DNA): TGTGCCAGCAGTTTTTGGACAGGGGGTCATAATGAAAAACTGTTTTTT. It translates to CASSFWTGGHNEKLFF. The genes are TRBV28 and TRBJ1-4; 10 bases map to TRBD1. J gave up 4 bases and V 3 bases, and 5 bases lay outside the gene matches. The CDR3 has 16 amino acids. Looked up from germline, CDR1 is MDHEN and CDR2 is SYDVKM.

This rearrangement joins TRBV7-2 to TRBJ1-1; weak D call: TRBD1 (5 bases). Looked up from germline, CDR1 is SGHTA and CDR2 is FQGNSA. Trimming took 5 bases from V and 4 from J, leaving 17 bases between them. CDR3 length equals 15 residues. This CDR3 is CASSPSRAPGTEAFF. In DNA form, the CDR3 reads TGTGCCAGCAGCCCTTCCAGGGCCCCGGGCACTGAAGCTTTCTTT. Looking up the rest from reference TRBV7-2 and TRBJ1-1 gives the full variable domain: GAGVSQSPSNKVTEKGKDVELRCDPISGHTALYWYRQSLGQGLEFLIYFQGNSAPDKSGLPSDRFSAERTGGSVSTLTIQRTQQEDSAVYLCASSPSRAPGTEAFFGQGTRLTVV.

The V call is TRBV10-3, the J call TRBJ1-1, with 12 bases fitting TRBD1. Germline V gene data show CDR1 as ENHRY and CDR2 as SYGVKD. Germline trimming cut 6 bases from V and 3 bases from J; bases unmatched to any gene: 2. The CDR3 runs 14 residues. This chain's CDR3 is CAIRGQGADTEAFF. CDR3 sequence (DNA): TGTGCCATCAGGGGACAGGGGGCGGACACTGAAGCTTTCTTT.

This clone was detected only once. The chain couples TRBV9 to TRBJ1-1; the D is unclear. The CDR3 has 14 amino acids. Germline lookup yields CDR1 SGDLS and CDR2 YYNGEE. The V gene lost 0 bases and the J gene lost 10 bases, with 16 bases spanning the gap. This CDR3 reads CASSVDGVPFGAFF. The CDR3 nucleotides are TGTGCCAGCAGCGTAGACGGGGTACCCTTCGGAGCTTTCTTT.

In DNA, the CDR3 is TGTGCCAGCAGTAATTGGGTTGTCGGTGGCGGGAGATTAACCGGGGAGCTGTTTTTT. Residues: CASSNWVVGGGRLTGELFF. V gene TRBV28 combines with J gene TRBJ2-2; 7 nucleotides align to TRBD2. After removal of 5 bases from V and 5 bases from J, the junction contained 20 bases not matched to a gene. This CDR3 has 19 residues. Germline V lookup: CDR1 MDHEN, CDR2 SYDVKM.

This clone is a singleton in its sample. The V and J genes are TRBV7-8 and TRBJ2-5; 9 bases are a match to TRBD1. Trimming removed 6 bases from V and 5 bases from J; junction bases left unmatched: 13. Germline CDR1 and CDR2: SGHVS and FQNEAQ. This CDR3 is 16 amino acids long. In nucleotides, the CDR3 is TGTGCCAGCAGGCCACACAGGGGGCGTAATGGGGAGACCCAGTACTTC. Translation gives CASRPHRGRNGETQYF.